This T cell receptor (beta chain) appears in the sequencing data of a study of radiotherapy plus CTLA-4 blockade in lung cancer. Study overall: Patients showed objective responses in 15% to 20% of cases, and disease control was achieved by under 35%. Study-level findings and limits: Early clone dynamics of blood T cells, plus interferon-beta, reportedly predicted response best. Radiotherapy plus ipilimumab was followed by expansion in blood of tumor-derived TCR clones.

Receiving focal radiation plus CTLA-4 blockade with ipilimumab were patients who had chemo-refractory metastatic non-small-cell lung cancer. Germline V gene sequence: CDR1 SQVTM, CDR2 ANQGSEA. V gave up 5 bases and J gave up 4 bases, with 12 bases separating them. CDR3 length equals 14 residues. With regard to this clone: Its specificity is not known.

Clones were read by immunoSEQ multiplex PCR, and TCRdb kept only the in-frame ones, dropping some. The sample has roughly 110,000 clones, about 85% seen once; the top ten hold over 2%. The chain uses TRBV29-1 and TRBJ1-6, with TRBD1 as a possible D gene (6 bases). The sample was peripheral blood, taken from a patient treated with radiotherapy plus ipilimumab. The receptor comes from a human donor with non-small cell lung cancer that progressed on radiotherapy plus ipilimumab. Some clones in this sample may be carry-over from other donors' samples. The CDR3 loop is CSVQDSGYNSPLHF. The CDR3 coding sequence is TGCAGCGTTCAGGACAGCGGTTATAATTCACCCCTCCACTTT.